One and the same sample provided the 20 T cell receptor beta chains below, sequenced in a study of cytomegalovirus exposure and HLA in healthy donors. Primers for the PCR totalled 60 Vbeta and 13 Jbeta. Produced via immunoSEQ multiplex PCR; TCRdb's table is partial and in-frame only. The sample gives 150,000 to 200,000 clones, more than 70% of which show up once; less than 1.1% is in the top ten. The sequenced sample consisted of PBMCs. These receptors originate from a woman aged 40 to 55 in good health and CMV-seronegative.

The chain has TRBV19 and TRBJ2-5; D is possibly TRBD1 (5 bases). V gave up 1 base and J gave up 4 bases, with 10 bases separating them. The CDR3 is 14 residues long. The V gene's germline CDR1 is LNHDA and CDR2 SQIVND (reference sequence). The CDR3 bases are TGTGCCAGTAGTATAGGGGGCGGCGGAGAGACCCAGTACTTC. Protein sequence: CASSIGGGGETQYF.

V usage is TRBV7-2 and J usage is TRBJ1-1, with a tentative D call TRBD1 (6 bases). The CDR3 contains 14 residues. Germline V gene sequence: CDR1 SGHTA, CDR2 FQGNSA. V dropped 1 base and J dropped 11 bases, with 17 bases sitting between them. The CDR3 region has the DNA TGTGCCAGCAGCTTAGTCAGGGGCGGGGGCGGTGCTTTCTTT. The encoded protein is CASSLVRGGGGAFF.

Notes on this clone: At the DNA level, this CDR3 is encoded by other sequences in the same sample as well. The gene calls are TRBV30 and TRBJ2-3; D may be TRBD2 (6 bases). V was cut by 5 bases and J by 6 bases, with 12 bases left in between. The CDR3 extends over 12 amino acids. The germline gives CDR1 GTSNPN, CDR2 SVGIG (reference sequence). The CDR3 DNA reads TGTGCCTGGGGCCTCGGAGGGGATACGCAGTATTTT. Translating it yields CAWGLGGDTQYF.

J is TRBJ2-2 and V is TRBV2, with D uncertain. The CDR3 is 15 amino acids. The ends were cut back, 5 bases at V and 6 bases at J, with 16 bases in the middle. The germline CDR1 and CDR2 sequences are SNHLY and FYNNEI. CDR3 bases: TGTGCCAGCAGTCTGACTTATTCGGTCGCCGGGGAGCTGTTTTTT. This translates into CASSLTYSVAGELFF.

J is TRBJ1-2 and V is TRBV9; weak D call: TRBD1 (5 bases). Germline CDR1 SGDLS, CDR2 YYNGEE. V lost 0 bases and J 12 bases, leaving 12 bases between the germline ends. The CDR3 runs to 12 residues. The CDR3 sequence: CASSVVRGTHTF. CDR3 DNA: TGTGCCAGCAGCGTAGTAAGGGGTACCCACACCTTC.

This rearrangement joins TRBV5-4 to TRBJ1-3, with 8 bases aligning to TRBD1. CDR3 length: 15 amino acids. The V gene's germline CDR1 is SGHNT and CDR2 YYREEE (reference sequence). The V and J ends lost 1 base and 4 bases, in that order; junction bases with no gene match: 4. The chain's CDR3 is CASSLQGAQGNTIYF. The CDR3 coding sequence is TGTGCCAGCAGCTTGCAGGGGGCGCAGGGAAACACCATATATTTT. The full variable domain, in which reference TRBV5-4 and TRBJ1-3 provide the parts outside the CDR3, is ETGVTQSPTHLIKTRGQQVTLRCSSQSGHNTVSWYQQALGQGPQFIFQYYREEENGRGNFPPRFSGLQFPNYSSELNVNALELDDSALYLCASSLQGAQGNTIYFGEGSWLTVV.

The chain employs TRBV7-3 and TRBJ1-2, with D perhaps TRBD1 (5 bases). The CDR3 loop spans 13 amino acids. The V end was cut by 3 bases, the J end by 4 bases, with 9 bases between. Germline-derived CDR1 and CDR2 are SGHTA and FQGTGA. In nucleotides, the CDR3 is TGTGCCAGCAGCTTCGGGGGATCCTATGGCTACACCTTC. Residues: CASSFGGSYGYTF. The complete variable domain, with remaining parts taken from reference TRBV7-3 and TRBJ1-2, reads GAGVSQTPSNKVTEKGKYVELRCDPISGHTALYWYRQSLGQGPEFLIYFQGTGAADDSGLPNDRFFAVRPEGSVSTLKIQRTERGDSAVYLCASSFGGSYGYTFGSGTRLTVV.

The chain employs TRBV5-4 and TRBJ2-7, with a possible D match to TRBD1 (6 bases). Trimming pared 0 bases from V and 5 bases from J, leaving 15 bases between. Looked up from germline, CDR1 is SGHNT and CDR2 is YYREEE (reference sequence). The CDR3 has 15 amino acids. CDR3 nucleotide sequence: TGTGCCAGCAGCTTGGAGGGCAGGGGCGGCGACGAGCAGTACTTC. Translation gives CASSLEGRGGDEQYF.

This chain uses TRBV5-1 with TRBJ2-2, with a weak D call TRBD2 (6 bases). Deletions cut 4 bases from V and 2 bases from J, with 12 bases between. This CDR3 is 15 amino acids long. Per germline, CDR1 SGHRS and CDR2 YFSETQ. DNA of the CDR3: TGCGCCAGCAGCCTGGCGGGGACTAACACCGGGGAGCTGTTTTTT. The encoded protein is CASSLAGTNTGELFF.

This clone was counted a few times. The J gene is TRBJ1-3, the V gene TRBV6-6; 8 nucleotides match TRBD1. The ends lost 5 bases at V and 8 bases at J; junction bases unmatched: 8. The CDR3 runs to 14 residues. From germline, CDR1 is MNHNY and CDR2 SVGAGI (reference sequence). For the CDR3, the DNA is TGTGCCAGCAGTCCGGGACAGGCCGCAGACACCATATATTTT. Encoded protein: CASSPGQAADTIYF.

The chain employs TRBV2 and TRBJ2-3; D call uncertain. The germline CDR1 and CDR2 sequences are SNHLY and FYNNEI. The CDR3 spans 14 residues. Trimming removed 6 bases at V and 0 bases at J, with 10 bases between. The CDR3 here is CASSQLFSTDTQYF. The CDR3 nucleotides read TGTGCCAGCAGCCAACTGTTCAGCACAGATACGCAGTATTTT. The variable domain in full, completed from reference TRBV2 and TRBJ2-3, reads EPEVTQTPSHQVTQMGQEVILRCVPISNHLYFYWYRQILGQKVEFLVSFYNNEISEKSEIFDDQFSVERPDGSNFTLKIRSTKLEDSAMYFCASSQLFSTDTQYFGPGTRLTVL.

The chain combines TRBV29-1 with TRBJ1-2, with D unclear. CDR3 length: 17 amino acids. Trimming shortened V by 3 bases and J by 0 bases, and 20 bases separated the two germline ends. Germline lookup yields CDR1 SQVTM and CDR2 ANQGSEA. The CDR3 protein is CSVDSPGRLPANYGYTF. Written as DNA, the CDR3 is TGCAGCGTTGACAGTCCAGGCCGCCTCCCCGCTAACTATGGCTACACCTTC. Supplemented by reference TRBV29-1 and TRBJ1-2, the full variable domain reads SAVISQKPSRDICQRGTSLTIQCQVDSQVTMMFWYRQQPGQSLTLIATANQGSEATYESGFVIDKFPISRPNLTFSTLTVSNMSPEDSSIYLCSVDSPGRLPANYGYTFGSGTRLTVV.

This clone appeared once. This chain joins TRBV29-1 and TRBJ1-1; D gene ambiguous. Germline assignment: CDR1 SQVTM and CDR2 ANQGSEA. Trimming pared 5 bases from V and 3 bases from J, leaving 7 bases between. The CDR3 extends over 11 amino acids. The CDR3 region has the DNA TGCAGCGTTCGGGATGACACTGAAGCTTTCTTT. Translating gives CSVRDDTEAFF.

The chain carries TRBV6-5 and TRBJ1-2; 9 bases align to TRBD1. There are 15 residues in the CDR3. Trimming took 0 bases from V and 6 from J; bases not matched to a gene: 5. Germline V gene data show CDR1 as MNHEY and CDR2 as SVGAGI. In DNA, the CDR3 is TGTGCCAGCAGTTACTCCAGGACAGGGGTTGATGGCTACACCTTC. Its protein is CASSYSRTGVDGYTF.

This clone showed up just once. The J gene is TRBJ1-2, the V gene TRBV14; possible D gene TRBD1, 5 bases. Trimming removed 4 bases at V and 8 bases at J, with 29 bases between. This CDR3 has 18 amino acids. The germline CDR1 and CDR2 sequences are SGHDN and FVKESK. This CDR3 reads CASSRKFRVLPLRYGYTF. CDR3 DNA sequence: TGTGCCAGCAGCCGCAAATTCAGGGTCCTCCCCCTTAGATACGGCTACACCTTC. Combining the CDR3 with reference TRBV14 and TRBJ1-2 gives the whole variable domain EAGVTQFPSHSVIEKGQTVTLRCDPISGHDNLYWYRRVMGKEIKFLLHFVKESKQDESGMPNNRFLAERTGGTYSTLKVQPAELEDSGVYFCASSRKFRVLPLRYGYTFGSGTRLTVV.

The chain joins TRBV9 to TRBJ2-2; D perhaps matches TRBD1 (5 bases). Germline assignment: CDR1 SGDLS and CDR2 YYNGEE. The V and J ends lost 4 bases and 6 bases respectively, with 16 bases between them. This CDR3 region has 15 residues. This CDR3 is CASSPLLDIPGELFF. CDR3 nucleotide sequence: TGTGCCAGCAGCCCTCTGTTGGACATTCCCGGGGAGCTGTTTTTT.

To note about this clone: Sequence at one end of the junction differs from germline and may be a read error. This chain connects TRBV7-9 to TRBJ2-2; maybe TRBD2 (7 bases). Germline CDR1 reads SEHNR; CDR2 reads FQNEAQ (reference sequence). The CDR3 is 16 amino acids. The DNA for the CDR3 is TGTTCCAGCAGCTTAACGCCGGGGGGCGACACCGGGGAGCTGTTTTTT. Protein product: CSSSLTPGGDTGELFF. Together with reference TRBV7-9 and TRBJ2-2, the CDR3 gives the full variable domain: DTGVSQNPRHKITKRGQNVTFRCDPISEHNRLYWYRQTLGQGPEFLTYFQNEAQLEKSRLLSDRFSAERPKGSFSTLEIQRTEQGDSAMYLCSSSLTPGGDTGELFFGEGSRLTVL.

This clone was picked up one time. The V gene is TRBV4-1, the J gene TRBJ2-2; D is ambiguous. Germline CDR1 MGHRA, CDR2 YSYEKL. CDR3 length: 14 amino acids. V was cut by 6 bases and J by 1 base, with 9 bases left in between. The CDR3 sequence: CASRNRRNTGELFF. The CDR3 bases are TGCGCCAGCAGAAACAGAAGGAACACCGGGGAGCTGTTTTTT.

In its sample, this clone was seen a few times. This sequence joins TRBV9 and TRBJ2-1; no clear D gene. This CDR3 has 14 amino acids. Trimming removed 4 bases at V and 0 bases at J, with 8 bases between. Germline CDR1 SGDLS, CDR2 YYNGEE. The CDR3 region has the DNA TGTGCCAGCAGCTCTACGAGCTCCTACAATGAGCAGTTCTTC. Residues: CASSSTSSYNEQFF.

The V gene is TRBV7-3, the J gene TRBJ2-1; TRBD2 aligns across 16 bases. This CDR3 contains 21 residues. The V gene end was trimmed by 1 base and the J gene end by 6 bases; junction bases not matched to a gene: 15. From germline, CDR1 is SGHTA and CDR2 FQGTGA. Written as DNA, the CDR3 is TGTGCCAGCAGCTTAAGGGGACAGGGACTAGCGGGAGGGACCCTTCTCAATGAGCAGTTCTTC. As protein: CASSLRGQGLAGGTLLNEQFF.